These T cell receptor beta chains were read from a single sample in a study of T cells in localized non-small cell lung cancer. Data came from immunoSEQ multiplex PCR; TCRdb stores just in-frame clones and leaves some out. The data show around 36,000 clones, 65% to 90% seen once. The sample here was peripheral blood mononuclear cells, taken before any cancer treatment. Receptors originate from a male donor at least 60 years old with stage II lung adenocarcinoma. CDR3s include the opening cysteine and the closing phenylalanine or tryptophan. Fields, in order: CDR3 length, V gene, clone size, J gene, D gene, CDR3 protein, CDR3 DNA. The D gene is left open where the match is weak. Expanded clones get a size class; other rows say once, few or many, or leave the size out.

len: 15
v_gene: TRBV5-1
abundance: -
j_gene: TRBJ2-1
d_gene: TRBD1
CDR3aa: CASSSGQGGNNEQFF
CDR3nt: TGCGCCAGCAGCTCAGGACAGGGGGGAAACAATGAGCAGTTCTTC

len: 14
v_gene: TRBV19
abundance: -
j_gene: TRBJ1-6
d_gene: TRBD1
CDR3aa: CASSGRDSNSPLHF
CDR3nt: TGTGCCAGTAGTGGCCGGGACAGCAATTCACCCCTCCACTTT

len: 17
v_gene: TRBV9
abundance: -
j_gene: TRBJ2-6
d_gene: -
CDR3aa: CASSDRDRGSGANVLTF
CDR3nt: TGTGCCAGCAGCGACCGGGACCGAGGCTCTGGGGCCAACGTCCTGACTTTC

len: 14
v_gene: TRBV28
abundance: -
j_gene: TRBJ2-7
d_gene: -
CDR3aa: CASRHSDGTSGQYF
CDR3nt: TGTGCCAGCAGGCACTCCGACGGGACCTCGGGGCAGTACTTC

len: 13
v_gene: TRBV6-5
abundance: -
j_gene: TRBJ1-2
d_gene: -
CDR3aa: CASSLYGNYGYTF
CDR3nt: TGTGCCAGCAGCCTGTACGGAAACTATGGCTACACCTTT

len: 12
v_gene: TRBV30
abundance: once
j_gene: TRBJ2-5
d_gene: -
CDR3aa: CAWSTKSETQYF
CDR3nt: TGTGCCTGGAGCACTAAATCGGAGACCCAGTACTTC

len: 14
v_gene: TRBV28
abundance: -
j_gene: TRBJ1-1
d_gene: -
CDR3aa: CASGRTGRPTEAFF
CDR3nt: TGTGCCAGCGGACGAACCGGGAGACCCACTGAAGCTTTCTTT

len: 13
v_gene: TRBV5-1
abundance: -
j_gene: TRBJ2-3
d_gene: TRBD1
CDR3aa: CASSFRDRDTQYF
CDR3nt: TGCGCCAGCAGCTTTAGGGACAGAGATACGCAGTATTTT

len: 13
v_gene: TRBV6-5
abundance: -
j_gene: TRBJ1-1
d_gene: -
CDR3aa: CASSPVGVGEAFF
CDR3nt: TGTGCCAGCAGCCCGGTGGGCGTGGGTGAAGCTTTCTTT

len: 16
v_gene: TRBV7-2
abundance: -
j_gene: TRBJ1-1
d_gene: -
CDR3aa: CASSLRNPALNTEAFF
CDR3nt: TGTGCCAGCAGCCTTCGCAACCCGGCCTTGAACACTGAAGCTTTCTTT

len: 12
v_gene: TRBV2
abundance: -
j_gene: TRBJ2-1
d_gene: -
CDR3aa: CASRFDSNEQFF
CDR3nt: TGTGCCAGCAGGTTCGACTCGAATGAGCAGTTCTTC

len: 14
v_gene: TRBV27
abundance: -
j_gene: TRBJ2-7
d_gene: TRBD1
CDR3aa: CASSFDRGGYEQYF
CDR3nt: TGTGCCAGCAGTTTTGACAGGGGAGGATACGAGCAGTACTTC

len: 15
v_gene: TRBV4-1
abundance: once
j_gene: TRBJ2-1
d_gene: TRBD2
CDR3aa: CASGGLAGGWGEQFF
CDR3nt: TGCGCCAGCGGGGGACTAGCGGGAGGGTGGGGTGAGCAGTTCTTC

len: 15
v_gene: TRBV6-5
abundance: once
j_gene: TRBJ2-2
d_gene: -
CDR3aa: CASSYKAGNTGELFF
CDR3nt: TGTGCCAGCAGTTACAAGGCAGGGAACACCGGGGAGCTGTTTTTT

len: 15
v_gene: TRBV19
abundance: few
j_gene: TRBJ2-5
d_gene: TRBD2
CDR3aa: CASSIGGTSRETQYF
CDR3nt: TGTGCCAGTAGTATCGGAGGGACTAGCAGGGAGACCCAGTACTTC

len: 10
v_gene: TRBV30
abundance: -
j_gene: TRBJ1-2
d_gene: -
CDR3aa: CAWRKGGYTF
CDR3nt: TGTGCCTGGAGGAAGGGAGGCTACACCTTC

len: 14
v_gene: TRBV6-5
abundance: -
j_gene: TRBJ2-2
d_gene: -
CDR3aa: CASSSTGKPGELFF
CDR3nt: TGTGCCAGCAGTTCCACAGGGAAGCCCGGGGAGCTGTTTTTT

len: 13
v_gene: TRBV13
abundance: -
j_gene: TRBJ2-1
d_gene: -
CDR3aa: CASSTRGYNEQFF
CDR3nt: TGTGCCAGCAGTACCCGGGGTTACAATGAGCAGTTCTTC

len: 9
v_gene: TRBV5-8
abundance: few
j_gene: TRBJ2-1
d_gene: -
CDR3aa: CASSLVPFF
CDR3nt: TGTGCCAGCAGCTTGGTCCCGTTCTTC

len: 14
v_gene: TRBV7-8
abundance: few
j_gene: TRBJ2-1
d_gene: -
CDR3aa: CASSYGTFSNEQFF
CDR3nt: TGTGCCAGCAGCTACGGGACATTCTCCAATGAGCAGTTCTTC

len: 14
v_gene: TRBV10-3
abundance: -
j_gene: TRBJ2-7
d_gene: -
CDR3aa: CAIKTAPSSYEQYF
CDR3nt: TGTGCCATCAAAACAGCGCCGAGCTCCTACGAGCAGTACTTC

len: 14
v_gene: TRBV5-4
abundance: few
j_gene: TRBJ2-5
d_gene: -
CDR3aa: CASTIRAGQETQYF
CDR3nt: TGTGCCAGCACCATACGGGCAGGGCAGGAGACCCAGTACTTC

len: 16
v_gene: TRBV4-2
abundance: -
j_gene: TRBJ2-7
d_gene: TRBD2
CDR3aa: CASSNWASGSGYEQYF
CDR3nt: TGTGCCAGCAGCAACTGGGCCAGCGGGAGTGGGTACGAGCAGTACTTC

len: 10
v_gene: TRBV27
abundance: -
j_gene: TRBJ2-1
d_gene: -
CDR3aa: CASGKNEQFF
CDR3nt: TGTGCCAGCGGTAAGAATGAGCAGTTCTTC

len: 14
v_gene: TRBV30
abundance: few
j_gene: TRBJ1-1
d_gene: -
CDR3aa: CAWSVRSSDTEAFF
CDR3nt: TGTGCCTGGAGTGTACGGTCCTCAGACACTGAAGCTTTCTTT

len: 15
v_gene: TRBV7-9
abundance: -
j_gene: TRBJ2-1
d_gene: -
CDR3aa: CASSPDPSSYNEQFF
CDR3nt: TGTGCCAGCAGTCCCGACCCGAGCTCCTACAATGAGCAGTTCTTC

len: 15
v_gene: TRBV9
abundance: few
j_gene: TRBJ1-1
d_gene: TRBD1
CDR3aa: CASTGSGGIATEAFF
CDR3nt: TGTGCCAGCACGGGGTCAGGGGGGATCGCCACTGAAGCTTTCTTT

len: 13
v_gene: TRBV29-1
abundance: few
j_gene: TRBJ2-7
d_gene: -
CDR3aa: CSVSKSFTYEQYF
CDR3nt: TGCAGCGTTAGCAAATCCTTCACCTACGAGCAGTACTTC

len: 14
v_gene: TRBV19
abundance: -
j_gene: TRBJ1-1
d_gene: -
CDR3aa: CASRLMGSGTEAFF
CDR3nt: TGTGCCAGTAGGTTGATGGGAAGTGGGACTGAAGCTTTCTTT

len: 16
v_gene: TRBV27
abundance: -
j_gene: TRBJ2-7
d_gene: TRBD2
CDR3aa: CASSHSAGDLTYEQYF
CDR3nt: TGTGCCAGCAGTCACTCGGCGGGGGACCTTACCTACGAGCAGTACTTC

len: 15
v_gene: TRBV11-2
abundance: -
j_gene: TRBJ2-3
d_gene: TRBD1
CDR3aa: CASSQTGLITDTQYF
CDR3nt: TGTGCCAGCAGCCAGACAGGGTTGATCACAGATACGCAGTATTTT

len: 16
v_gene: TRBV6-6
abundance: once
j_gene: TRBJ1-5
d_gene: -
CDR3aa: CASSYPGKGLNQPQHF
CDR3nt: TGTGCCAGCAGTTACCCGGGGAAGGGCCTCAATCAGCCCCAGCATTTT

len: 15
v_gene: TRBV5-4
abundance: -
j_gene: TRBJ2-7
d_gene: TRBD1
CDR3aa: CASSRGQGGTYEQYF
CDR3nt: TGTGCCAGCAGCCGGGGACAGGGAGGGACCTACGAGCAGTACTTC

len: 15
v_gene: TRBV11-2
abundance: once
j_gene: TRBJ2-3
d_gene: TRBD1
CDR3aa: CASSLHGQGADTQYF
CDR3nt: TGTGCCAGCAGCTTACATGGACAGGGGGCAGATACGCAGTATTTT

len: 12
v_gene: TRBV14
abundance: -
j_gene: TRBJ1-1
d_gene: -
CDR3aa: CASSSSRVKAFF
CDR3nt: TGTGCCAGCAGTTCTTCAAGGGTTAAAGCTTTCTTT

len: 14
v_gene: TRBV6-1
abundance: -
j_gene: TRBJ2-2
d_gene: -
CDR3aa: CASGRHENTGELFF
CDR3nt: TGTGCCAGCGGTAGGCACGAAAACACCGGGGAGCTGTTTTTT

len: 14
v_gene: TRBV6-5
abundance: once
j_gene: TRBJ2-1
d_gene: -
CDR3aa: CAIRGGGGSNEQFF
CDR3nt: TGTGCCATTAGGGGGGGTGGCGGGTCCAATGAGCAGTTCTTC

len: 15
v_gene: TRBV7-2
abundance: once
j_gene: TRBJ1-5
d_gene: -
CDR3aa: CASSLDGLQGQPQHF
CDR3nt: TGTGCCAGCAGCTTAGACGGCCTGCAAGGACAGCCCCAGCATTTT

len: 16
v_gene: TRBV5-1
abundance: -
j_gene: TRBJ2-7
d_gene: TRBD2
CDR3aa: CASSSGGRPSSYEQYF
CDR3nt: TGCGCCAGCAGCTCGGGAGGCAGGCCGAGCTCCTACGAGCAGTACTTC

len: 15
v_gene: TRBV5-4
abundance: -
j_gene: TRBJ2-7
d_gene: TRBD1
CDR3aa: CASSLGGQGAREQYF
CDR3nt: TGTGCCAGCAGCTTGGGGGGACAGGGGGCGCGCGAGCAGTACTTC

len: 16
v_gene: TRBV28
abundance: -
j_gene: TRBJ2-7
d_gene: -
CDR3aa: CASLAGRIKATYEQYF
CDR3nt: TGTGCCAGCTTGGCGGGACGAATTAAGGCAACCTACGAGCAGTACTTC

len: 12
v_gene: TRBV5-1
abundance: -
j_gene: TRBJ2-1
d_gene: -
CDR3aa: CASSWGNNEQFF
CDR3nt: TGCGCCAGCAGTTGGGGGAACAATGAGCAGTTCTTC

len: 13
v_gene: TRBV30
abundance: -
j_gene: TRBJ2-7
d_gene: TRBD1
CDR3aa: CAWRDTSRGPGYF
CDR3nt: TGTGCCTGGAGAGATACTAGTAGGGGGCCGGGGTACTTC

len: 16
v_gene: TRBV5-1
abundance: few
j_gene: TRBJ2-1
d_gene: TRBD1
CDR3aa: CASSPEGAGRNNEQFF
CDR3nt: TGCGCCAGCAGCCCCGAGGGGGCAGGGCGAAACAATGAGCAGTTCTTC

len: 15
v_gene: TRBV10-3
abundance: -
j_gene: TRBJ1-5
d_gene: -
CDR3aa: CAISEEVHSNQPQHF
CDR3nt: TGTGCCATCAGTGAGGAAGTCCATAGCAATCAGCCCCAGCATTTT

len: 15
v_gene: TRBV5-4
abundance: -
j_gene: TRBJ2-4
d_gene: -
CDR3aa: CASSVDLGEGGIQYF
CDR3nt: TGTGCCAGCAGCGTGGACCTAGGGGAAGGCGGCATTCAGTACTTC

len: 14
v_gene: TRBV27
abundance: -
j_gene: TRBJ1-1
d_gene: TRBD1
CDR3aa: CASSSGGKGTEAFF
CDR3nt: TGTGCCAGCAGTTCAGGGGGGAAGGGAACTGAAGCTTTCTTT

len: 13
v_gene: TRBV18
abundance: -
j_gene: TRBJ1-4
d_gene: TRBD1
CDR3aa: CASSPRDREELFF
CDR3nt: TGTGCCAGCTCACCACGGGACAGGGAAGAACTGTTTTTT

len: 15
v_gene: TRBV11-1
abundance: -
j_gene: TRBJ1-1
d_gene: -
CDR3aa: CASSLDRQPNTEAFF
CDR3nt: TGTGCCAGCAGCTTAGACAGGCAGCCGAACACTGAAGCTTTCTTT

len: 18
v_gene: TRBV5-4
abundance: -
j_gene: TRBJ1-2
d_gene: -
CDR3aa: CASSQEPNRGHPSYGYTF
CDR3nt: TGTGCCAGCAGCCAAGAACCAAACCGAGGACACCCATCATATGGCTACACCTTC

len: 13
v_gene: TRBV5-6
abundance: -
j_gene: TRBJ2-7
d_gene: TRBD1
CDR3aa: CASSLRDRYEQYF
CDR3nt: TGTGCCAGCAGCTTGCGGGACAGGTACGAGCAGTACTTC

len: 12
v_gene: TRBV29-1
abundance: -
j_gene: TRBJ1-4
d_gene: -
CDR3aa: CSVERAGEKLFF
CDR3nt: TGCAGCGTTGAGAGGGCGGGGGAAAAACTGTTTTTT

len: 17
v_gene: TRBV2
abundance: -
j_gene: TRBJ2-7
d_gene: -
CDR3aa: CASSEEMAVIALYEQYF
CDR3nt: TGTGCCAGCAGTGAAGAAATGGCGGTTATTGCCCTCTACGAGCAGTACTTC

len: 16
v_gene: TRBV19
abundance: -
j_gene: TRBJ1-1
d_gene: -
CDR3aa: CASSINRLGRNTEAFF
CDR3nt: TGTGCCAGTAGTATAAACCGTCTGGGAAGGAACACTGAAGCTTTCTTT

len: 14
v_gene: TRBV29-1
abundance: -
j_gene: TRBJ1-5
d_gene: -
CDR3aa: CSVALGGNNQPQHF
CDR3nt: TGCAGCGTTGCTCTGGGAGGTAACAATCAGCCCCAGCATTTT

len: 15
v_gene: TRBV10-3
abundance: -
j_gene: TRBJ2-3
d_gene: TRBD2
CDR3aa: CAIGVAGGSTDTQYF
CDR3nt: TGTGCCATCGGAGTCGCGGGAGGCAGCACAGATACGCAGTATTTT

len: 12
v_gene: TRBV6-5
abundance: -
j_gene: TRBJ2-7
d_gene: TRBD1
CDR3aa: CASSPGQGKQYF
CDR3nt: TGTGCCAGCAGCCCTGGACAGGGGAAGCAGTACTTC

len: 15
v_gene: TRBV6-1
abundance: -
j_gene: TRBJ1-5
d_gene: -
CDR3aa: CASSEAQGLNQPQHF
CDR3nt: TGTGCCAGCAGTGAAGCCCAAGGGCTCAATCAGCCCCAGCATTTT

len: 17
v_gene: TRBV12-5
abundance: -
j_gene: TRBJ2-1
d_gene: -
CDR3aa: CASGLVPIAATYNEQFF
CDR3nt: TGTGCTAGTGGTTTGGTACCTATAGCGGCGACCTACAATGAGCAGTTCTTC